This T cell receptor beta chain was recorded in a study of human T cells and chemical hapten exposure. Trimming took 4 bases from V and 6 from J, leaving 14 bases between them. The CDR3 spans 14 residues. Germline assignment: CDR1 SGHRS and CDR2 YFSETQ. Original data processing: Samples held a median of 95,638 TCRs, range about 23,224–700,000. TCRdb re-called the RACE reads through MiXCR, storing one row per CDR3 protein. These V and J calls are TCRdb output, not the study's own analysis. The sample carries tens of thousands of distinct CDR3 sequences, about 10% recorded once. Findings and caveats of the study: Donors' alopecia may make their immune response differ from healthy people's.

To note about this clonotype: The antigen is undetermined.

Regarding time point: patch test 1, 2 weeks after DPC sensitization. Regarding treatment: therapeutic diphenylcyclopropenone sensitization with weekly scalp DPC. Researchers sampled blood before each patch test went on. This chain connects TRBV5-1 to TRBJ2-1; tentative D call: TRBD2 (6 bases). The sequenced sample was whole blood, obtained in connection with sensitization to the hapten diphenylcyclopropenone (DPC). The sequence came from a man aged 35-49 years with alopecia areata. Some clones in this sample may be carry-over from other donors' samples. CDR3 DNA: TGCGCCAGCAGCGTAGAGACTAGATTCAATGAGCAGTTCTTC. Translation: CASSVETRFNEQFF. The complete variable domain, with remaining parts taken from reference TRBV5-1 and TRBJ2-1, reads KAGVTQTPRYLIKTRGQQVTLSCSPISGHRSVSWYQQTPGQGLQFLFEYFSETQRNKGNFPGRFSGRQFSNSRSEMNVSTLELGDSALYLCASSVETRFNEQFFGPGTRLTVL.